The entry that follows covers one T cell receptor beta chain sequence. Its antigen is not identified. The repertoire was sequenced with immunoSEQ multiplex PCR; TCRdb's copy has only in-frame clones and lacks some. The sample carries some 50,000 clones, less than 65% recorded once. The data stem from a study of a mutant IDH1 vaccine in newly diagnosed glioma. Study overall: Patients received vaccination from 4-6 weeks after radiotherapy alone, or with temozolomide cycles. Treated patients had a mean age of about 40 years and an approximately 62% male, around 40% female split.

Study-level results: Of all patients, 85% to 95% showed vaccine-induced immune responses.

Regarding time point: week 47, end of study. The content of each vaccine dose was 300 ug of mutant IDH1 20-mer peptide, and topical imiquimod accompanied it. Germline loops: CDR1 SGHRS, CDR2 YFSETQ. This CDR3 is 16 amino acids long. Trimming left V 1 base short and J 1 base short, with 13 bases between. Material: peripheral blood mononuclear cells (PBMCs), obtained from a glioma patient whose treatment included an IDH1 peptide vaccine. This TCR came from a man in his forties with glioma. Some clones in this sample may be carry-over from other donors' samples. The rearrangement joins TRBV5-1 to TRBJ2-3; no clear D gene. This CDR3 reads CASSLRPPGGTDTQYF. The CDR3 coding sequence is TGCGCCAGCAGCTTGCGACCCCCGGGTGGCACAGATACGCAGTATTTT.